This TCR beta chain was recorded in a study of T cells in narcolepsy (dated by TCRdb to the late 2010s). Study-level background: The study enrolled patients with narcolepsy type 1 or type 2 (NT1, NT2) together with healthy control donors. The study sought autoreactive T cells targeting hypocretin neuron self-antigens (hypocretin, TRIB2) in narcolepsy patients, using TCR Vbeta sequencing to track clonotypes in blood and CSF. Overall results and qualifications from the work: Autoreactive clonotypes were reported to be detected serially in the blood of the same patients and of different patients, but not in the blood of healthy controls. HCRT-specific and TRIB2-specific autoreactive clonotypes were highlighted in plots that compared CD4+ T cell clonotypes in CSF versus blood from the same patient. No sequences matching autoreactive T cell clones were present in some of the blood memory CD4+ repertoires from patients and controls. Numbers of sequenced blood memory CD4+ clonotypes were comparable, with averages of some 39,000 in patients and 30,000 to 35,000 in controls.

The library was made by the immunoSEQ multiplex PCR assay. Not all clones reach the TCRdb copy of this immuneACCESS table, which keeps in-frame sequences only. Checked studies attribute under half of the gap to unresolved V genes and leave the rest unexplained. This sample gives some 30,000 clones in total; approximately 84% of them show up just once. The top ten clonotypes cover 1.3% of the sample. Details on this clone: Its cognate antigen has yet to be identified. No per-base quality is available; no much larger clone lies one base away.

Including the terminal cysteine and phenylalanine, the CDR3 comprises 14 residues. Only the CDR3 part of the read is kept: 42 bases, read in frame from the first base. V and J are truncated by 5 bases and 6 bases respectively, leaving an intervening sequence of 13 bases. Based on the germline V gene (reference sequence), the CDR1 and CDR2 sequences are SEHNR and FQNEAQ. Memory CD4+ T cells were sorted ex vivo from peripheral blood of narcolepsy patients and healthy controls for TCR Vbeta sequencing. The sample consisted of CD45RA- memory CD4+ T cells from PBMCs. This sample's cell subset or site label indicates: memory T cells sorted ex vivo from peripheral blood. The chain employs TRBV7-9 and TRBJ1-4, with no D gene named confidently. The sequence came from a human donor with narcolepsy. This receptor has the CDR3 CASSPGRSDEKLFF. The DNA reads as follows: TGTGCCAGCAGCCCCGGGCGGTCAGATGAAAAACTGTTTTTT.